This TCR beta chain was identified in a study of T cell repertoires in cytomegalovirus infection. Overall study results and limits: Cumulative frequency of public TCR beta families picked out carriers of CMV plus the relevant HLA.

CDR1 and CDR2 (germline): MNHEY, SVGEGT. This CDR3 region has 14 residues. Trimming took 4 bases from V and 5 from J, leaving 12 bases between them. TCRdb reprocessed the reads with MiXCR, giving one entry per CDR3 protein. The sample lists roughly 990,000 distinct CDR3 sequences, roughly 31% seen once, with roughly 13% in the top ten. There are a few counts of this clonotype. What it binds is unknown. This clonotype originated in a human donor in good health (CMV status not recorded). Some clones in this sample may be carry-over from other donors' samples. This rearrangement joins TRBV6-2 or TRBV6-3 to TRBJ2-1; D possibly corresponds to TRBD2 (6 bases). The starting material was cultured CD8+ T cells from PBMCs, obtained from culture after CMV antigen stimulation. The CDR3 nucleotides read TGTGCCAGCAGTTTCGGGACTTTGGACAATGAGCAGTTCTTC. It codes for CASSFGTLDNEQFF.